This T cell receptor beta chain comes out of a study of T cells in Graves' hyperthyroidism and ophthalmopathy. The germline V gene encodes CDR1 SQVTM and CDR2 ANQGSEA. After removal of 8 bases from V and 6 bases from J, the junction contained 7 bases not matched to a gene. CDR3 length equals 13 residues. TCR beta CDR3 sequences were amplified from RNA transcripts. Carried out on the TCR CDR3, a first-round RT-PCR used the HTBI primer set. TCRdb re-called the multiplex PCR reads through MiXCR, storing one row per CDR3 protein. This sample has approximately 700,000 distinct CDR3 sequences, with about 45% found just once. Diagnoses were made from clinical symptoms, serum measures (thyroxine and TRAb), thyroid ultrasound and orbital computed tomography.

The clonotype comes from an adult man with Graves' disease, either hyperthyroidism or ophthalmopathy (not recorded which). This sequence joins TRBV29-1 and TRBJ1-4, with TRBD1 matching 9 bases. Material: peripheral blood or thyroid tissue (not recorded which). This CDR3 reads CSPYRGPDEKLFF. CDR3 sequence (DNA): TGCAGCCCCTACAGGGGGCCAGATGAAAAACTGTTTTTT.